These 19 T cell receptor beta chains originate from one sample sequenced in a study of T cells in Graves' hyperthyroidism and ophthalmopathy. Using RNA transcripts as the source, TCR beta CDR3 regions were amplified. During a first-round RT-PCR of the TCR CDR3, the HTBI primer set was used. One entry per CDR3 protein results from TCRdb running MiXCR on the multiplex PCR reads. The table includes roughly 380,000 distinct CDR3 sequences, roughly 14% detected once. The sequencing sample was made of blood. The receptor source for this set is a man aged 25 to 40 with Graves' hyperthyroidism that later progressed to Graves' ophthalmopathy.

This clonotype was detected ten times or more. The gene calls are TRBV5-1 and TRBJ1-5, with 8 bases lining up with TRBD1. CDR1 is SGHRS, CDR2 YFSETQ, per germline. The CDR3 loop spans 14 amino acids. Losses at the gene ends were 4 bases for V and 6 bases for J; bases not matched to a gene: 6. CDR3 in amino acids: CASSRSGGRQPQHF. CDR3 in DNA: TGCGCCAGCAGCAGGTCAGGGGGCCGTCAGCCCCAGCATTTT.

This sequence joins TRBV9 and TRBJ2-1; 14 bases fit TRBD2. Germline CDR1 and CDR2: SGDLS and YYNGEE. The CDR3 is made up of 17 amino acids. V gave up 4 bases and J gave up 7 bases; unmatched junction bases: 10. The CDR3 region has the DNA TGTGCCAGCAGCCCAGGACTAGCGGGGGGCCCGAGGAATGAGCAGTTCTTC. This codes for CASSPGLAGGPRNEQFF.

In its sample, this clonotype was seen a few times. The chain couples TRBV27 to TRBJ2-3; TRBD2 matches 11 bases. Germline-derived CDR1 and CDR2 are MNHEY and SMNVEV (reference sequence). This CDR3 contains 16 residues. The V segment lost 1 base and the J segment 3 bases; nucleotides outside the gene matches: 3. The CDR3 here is CASSLLASGGTDTQYF. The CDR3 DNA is TGTGCCAGCAGTTTATTGGCTAGCGGGGGGACAGATACGCAGTATTTT.

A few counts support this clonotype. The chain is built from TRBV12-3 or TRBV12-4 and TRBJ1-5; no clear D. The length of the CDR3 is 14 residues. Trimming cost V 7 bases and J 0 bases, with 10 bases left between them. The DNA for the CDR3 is TGTGCCAGCATGGATGGGCATAGCAATCAGCCCCAGCATTTT. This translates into CASMDGHSNQPQHF.

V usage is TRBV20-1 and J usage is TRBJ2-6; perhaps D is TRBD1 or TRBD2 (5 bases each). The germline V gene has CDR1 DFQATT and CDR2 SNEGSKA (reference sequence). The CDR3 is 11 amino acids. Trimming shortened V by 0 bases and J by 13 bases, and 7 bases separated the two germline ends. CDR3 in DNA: TGCAGTGCTAGAGATGGGGGTGTCCTGACTTTC. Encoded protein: CSARDGGVLTF.

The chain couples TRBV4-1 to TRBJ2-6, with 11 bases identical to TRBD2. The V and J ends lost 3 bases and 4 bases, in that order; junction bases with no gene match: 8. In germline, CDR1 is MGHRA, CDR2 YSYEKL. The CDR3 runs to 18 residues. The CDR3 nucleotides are TGCGCCAGCAGCCAGGAGCGACTAGCGGGGTGGGGGGCCAACGTCCTGACTTTC. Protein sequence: CASSQERLAGWGANVLTF.

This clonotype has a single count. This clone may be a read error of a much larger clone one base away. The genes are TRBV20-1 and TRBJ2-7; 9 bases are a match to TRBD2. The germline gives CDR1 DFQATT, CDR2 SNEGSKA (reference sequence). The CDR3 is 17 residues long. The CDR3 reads CSAADLAGRLPSYERYF. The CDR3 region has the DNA TGCAGTGCTGCGGACCTAGCGGGGCGGCTTCCCTCCTACGAGCGGTACTTC.

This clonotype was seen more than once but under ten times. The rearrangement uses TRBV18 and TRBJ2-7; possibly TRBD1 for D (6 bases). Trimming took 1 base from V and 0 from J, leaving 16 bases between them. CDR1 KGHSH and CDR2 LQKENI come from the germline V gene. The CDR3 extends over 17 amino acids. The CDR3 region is CASSPQQTRGSSYEQYF. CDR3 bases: TGTGCCAGCTCACCACAACAGACCAGGGGAAGCTCCTACGAGCAGTACTTC.

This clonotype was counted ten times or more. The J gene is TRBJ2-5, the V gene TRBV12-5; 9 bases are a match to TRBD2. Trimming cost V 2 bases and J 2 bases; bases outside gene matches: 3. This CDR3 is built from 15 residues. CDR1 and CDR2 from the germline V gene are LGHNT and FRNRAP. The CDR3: CASGLSSGVQETQYF. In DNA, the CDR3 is TGTGCTAGTGGTTTGTCTAGCGGGGTTCAAGAGACCCAGTACTTC.

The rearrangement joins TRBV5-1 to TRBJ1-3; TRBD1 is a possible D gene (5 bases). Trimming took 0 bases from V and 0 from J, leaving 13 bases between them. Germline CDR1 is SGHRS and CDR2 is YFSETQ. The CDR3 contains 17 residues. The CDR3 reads CASSLGRGTSSGNTIYF. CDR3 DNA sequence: TGCGCCAGCAGCTTGGGGAGGGGCACGAGCTCTGGAAACACCATATATTTT. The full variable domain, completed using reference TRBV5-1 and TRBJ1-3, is KAGVTQTPRYLIKTRGQQVTLSCSPISGHRSVSWYQQTPGQGLQFLFEYFSETQRNKGNFPGRFSGRQFSNSRSEMNVSTLELGDSALYLCASSLGRGTSSGNTIYFGEGSWLTVV.

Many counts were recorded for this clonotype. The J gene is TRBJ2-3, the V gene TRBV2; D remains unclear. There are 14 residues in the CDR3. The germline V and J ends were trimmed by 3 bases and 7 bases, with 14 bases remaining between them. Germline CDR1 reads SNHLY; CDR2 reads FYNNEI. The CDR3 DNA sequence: TGTGCCAGCAGTGAGCCCGGTATTAAGCATACGCAGTATTTT. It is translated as CASSEPGIKHTQYF.

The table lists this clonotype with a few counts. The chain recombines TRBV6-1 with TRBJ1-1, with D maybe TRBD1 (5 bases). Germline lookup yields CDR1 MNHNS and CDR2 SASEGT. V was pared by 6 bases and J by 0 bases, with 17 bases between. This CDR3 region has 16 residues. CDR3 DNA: TGTGCCAGCAGCCATCATCCTGGGACGGTGAACACTGAAGCTTTCTTT. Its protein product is CASSHHPGTVNTEAFF.

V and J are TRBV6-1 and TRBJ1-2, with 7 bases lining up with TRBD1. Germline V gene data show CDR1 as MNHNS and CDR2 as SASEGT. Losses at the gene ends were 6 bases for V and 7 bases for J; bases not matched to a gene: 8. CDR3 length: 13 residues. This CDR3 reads CASRPQGSPGYTF. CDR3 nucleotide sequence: TGTGCCAGCAGGCCACAGGGGTCTCCTGGCTACACCTTC.

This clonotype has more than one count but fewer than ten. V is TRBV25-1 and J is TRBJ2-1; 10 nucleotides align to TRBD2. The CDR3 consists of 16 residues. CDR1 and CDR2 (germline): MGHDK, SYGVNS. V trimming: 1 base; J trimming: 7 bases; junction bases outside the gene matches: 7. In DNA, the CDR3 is TGTGCCAGCAGTGAATGGGAGCGGGGGGGCAGAAATGAGCAGTTCTTC. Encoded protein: CASSEWERGGRNEQFF.

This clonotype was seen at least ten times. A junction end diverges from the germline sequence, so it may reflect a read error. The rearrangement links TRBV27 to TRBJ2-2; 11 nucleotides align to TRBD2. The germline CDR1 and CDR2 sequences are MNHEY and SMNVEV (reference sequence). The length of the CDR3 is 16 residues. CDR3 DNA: TGCGCCAGCAGCCTACTAGCGGGGGCTAACACCGGGGAGCTGTTTTTT. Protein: CASSLLAGANTGELFF.

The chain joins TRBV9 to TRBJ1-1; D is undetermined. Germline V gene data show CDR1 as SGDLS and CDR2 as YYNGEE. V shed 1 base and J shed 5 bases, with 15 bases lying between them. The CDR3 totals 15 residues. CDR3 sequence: CASSVNPQRYTEAFF. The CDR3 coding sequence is TGTGCCAGCAGCGTAAACCCCCAACGGTATACTGAAGCTTTCTTT.

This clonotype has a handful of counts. This chain's CDR3 is CAAGQPQHF. The CDR3 bases are TGTGCCGCCGGTCAGCCCCAGCATTTT. This chain connects TRBV24-1 to TRBJ1-5; D unclear. CDR1 is KGHDR and CDR2 is SFDVKD in the germline V gene. The CDR3 has 9 amino acids. V was trimmed by 12 bases and J by 6 bases, leaving 5 bases between them.

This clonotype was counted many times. The CDR3 reads CSASKTSGDPYEQYF. CDR3 sequence (DNA): TGCAGTGCTAGCAAAACTAGCGGGGATCCCTACGAGCAGTACTTC. The chain carries TRBV20-1 and TRBJ2-7, with 10 bases matching TRBD2. Germline lookup yields CDR1 DFQATT and CDR2 SNEGSKA (reference sequence). This CDR3 spans 15 amino acids. The junction had 7 bases not matched to a gene; V was cut back by 3 bases and J by 2 bases.

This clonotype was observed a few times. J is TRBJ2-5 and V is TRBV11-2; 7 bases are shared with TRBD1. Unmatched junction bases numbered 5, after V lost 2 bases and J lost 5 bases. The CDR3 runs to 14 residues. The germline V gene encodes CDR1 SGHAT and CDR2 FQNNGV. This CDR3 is CASSLTGVFETQYF. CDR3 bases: TGTGCCAGCAGCTTAACAGGGGTCTTCGAGACCCAGTACTTC. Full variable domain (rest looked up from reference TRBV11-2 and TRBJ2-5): EAGVAQSPRYKIIEKRQSVAFWCNPISGHATLYWYQQILGQGPKLLIQFQNNGVVDDSQLPKDRFSAERLKGVDSTLKIQPAKLEDSAVYLCASSLTGVFETQYFGPGTRLLVL.